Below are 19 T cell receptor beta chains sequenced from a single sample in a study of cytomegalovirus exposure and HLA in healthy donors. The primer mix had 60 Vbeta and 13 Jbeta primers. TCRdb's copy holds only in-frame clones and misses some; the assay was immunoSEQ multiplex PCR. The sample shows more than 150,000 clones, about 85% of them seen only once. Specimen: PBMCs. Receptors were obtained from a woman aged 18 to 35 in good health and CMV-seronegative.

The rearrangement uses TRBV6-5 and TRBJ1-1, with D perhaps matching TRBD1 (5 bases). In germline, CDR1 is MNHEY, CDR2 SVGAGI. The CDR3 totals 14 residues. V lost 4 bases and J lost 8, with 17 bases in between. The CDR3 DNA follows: TGTGCCAGCAGTTCCCGGGCCCGCGGGGCCGAAGCTTTCTTT. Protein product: CASSSRARGAEAFF.

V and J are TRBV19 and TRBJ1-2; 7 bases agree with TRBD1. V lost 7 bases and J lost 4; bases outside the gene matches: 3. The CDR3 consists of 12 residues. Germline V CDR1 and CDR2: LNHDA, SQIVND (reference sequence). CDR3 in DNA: TGTGCCAGTACCGGGACAGCCTATGGCTACACCTTC. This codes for CASTGTAYGYTF.

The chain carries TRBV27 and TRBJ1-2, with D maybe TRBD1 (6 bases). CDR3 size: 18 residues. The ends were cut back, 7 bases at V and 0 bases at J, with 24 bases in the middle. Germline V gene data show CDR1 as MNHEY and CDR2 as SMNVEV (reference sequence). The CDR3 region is CASILWVVADSSNYGYTF. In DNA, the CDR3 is TGTGCCAGCATCCTATGGGTCGTGGCGGACAGTTCTAACTATGGCTACACCTTC.

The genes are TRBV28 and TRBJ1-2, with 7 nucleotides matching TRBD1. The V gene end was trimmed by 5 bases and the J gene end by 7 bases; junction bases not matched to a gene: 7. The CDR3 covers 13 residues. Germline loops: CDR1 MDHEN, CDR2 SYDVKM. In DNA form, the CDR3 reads TGTGCCAGCAGTCGGGCGGGACAGTGTGGCTACACCTTC. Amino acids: CASSRAGQCGYTF.

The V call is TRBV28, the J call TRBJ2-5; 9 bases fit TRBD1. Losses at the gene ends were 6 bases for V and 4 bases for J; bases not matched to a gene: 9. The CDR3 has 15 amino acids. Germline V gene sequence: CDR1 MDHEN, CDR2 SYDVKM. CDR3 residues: CASSRNRGRGETQYF. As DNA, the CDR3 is TGTGCCAGCAGCCGCAACAGGGGGCGCGGAGAGACCCAGTACTTC.

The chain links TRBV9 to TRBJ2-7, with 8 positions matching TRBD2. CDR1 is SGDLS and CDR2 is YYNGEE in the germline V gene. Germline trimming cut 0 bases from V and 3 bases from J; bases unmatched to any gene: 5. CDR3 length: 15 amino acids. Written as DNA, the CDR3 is TGTGCCAGCAGCGTAGGGAGCGGGAGTGACTACGAGCAGTACTTC. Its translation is CASSVGSGSDYEQYF.

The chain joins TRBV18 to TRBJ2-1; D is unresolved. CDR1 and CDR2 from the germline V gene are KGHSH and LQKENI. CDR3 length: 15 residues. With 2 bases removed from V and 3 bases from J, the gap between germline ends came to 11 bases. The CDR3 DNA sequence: TGTGCCAGCTCACCAACAGACGGTTACTACAATGAGCAGTTCTTC. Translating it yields CASSPTDGYYNEQFF.

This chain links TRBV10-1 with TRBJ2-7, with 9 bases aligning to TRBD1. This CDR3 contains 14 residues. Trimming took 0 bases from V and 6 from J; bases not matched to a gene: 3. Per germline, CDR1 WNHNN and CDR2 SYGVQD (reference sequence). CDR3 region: CASSESNRGPEQYF. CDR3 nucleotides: TGCGCCAGCAGTGAGTCGAACAGGGGGCCCGAGCAGTACTTC.

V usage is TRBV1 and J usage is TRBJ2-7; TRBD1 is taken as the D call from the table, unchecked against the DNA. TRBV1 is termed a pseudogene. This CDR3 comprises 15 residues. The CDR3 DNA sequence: TGCACCAGCAGCCAGGCGACAGGGAGCTCCTACGAGCAGTACTTC. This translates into CTSSQATGSSYEQYF.

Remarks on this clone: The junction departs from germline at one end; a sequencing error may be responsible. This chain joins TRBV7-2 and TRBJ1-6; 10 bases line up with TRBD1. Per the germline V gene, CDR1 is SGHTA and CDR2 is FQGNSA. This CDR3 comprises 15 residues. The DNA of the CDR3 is TGTGCCAGCAGCCTAGCGACAGGGGGCCCTTCACCCCTCCACTTT. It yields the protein CASSLATGGPSPLHF. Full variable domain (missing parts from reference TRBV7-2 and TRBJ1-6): GAGVSQSPSNKVTEKGKDVELRCDPISGHTALYWYRQSLGQGLEFLIYFQGNSAPDKSGLPSDRFSAERTGGSVSTLTIQRTQQEDSAVYLCASSLATGGPSPLHFGNGTRLTVT.

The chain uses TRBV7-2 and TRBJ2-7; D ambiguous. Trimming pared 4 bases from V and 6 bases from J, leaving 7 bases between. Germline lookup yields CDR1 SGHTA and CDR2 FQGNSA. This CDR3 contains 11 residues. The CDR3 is CASSSLSEQYF. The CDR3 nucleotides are TGTGCCAGCAGCTCGTTGAGCGAGCAGTACTTC.

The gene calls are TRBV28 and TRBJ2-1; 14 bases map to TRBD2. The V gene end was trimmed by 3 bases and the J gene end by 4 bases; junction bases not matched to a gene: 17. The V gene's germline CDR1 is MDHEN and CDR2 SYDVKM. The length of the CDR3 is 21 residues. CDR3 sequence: CASSLGRGGLAGEGKYNEQFF. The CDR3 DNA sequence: TGTGCCAGCAGTTTGGGCAGGGGGGGACTAGCGGGAGAAGGGAAATACAATGAGCAGTTCTTC.

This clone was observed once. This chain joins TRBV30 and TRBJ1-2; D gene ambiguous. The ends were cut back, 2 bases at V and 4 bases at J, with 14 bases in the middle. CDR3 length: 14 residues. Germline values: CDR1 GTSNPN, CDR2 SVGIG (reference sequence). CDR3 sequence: CAWSTLGAVYGYTF. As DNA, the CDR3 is TGTGCCTGGAGTACGTTAGGAGCCGTCTATGGCTACACCTTC.

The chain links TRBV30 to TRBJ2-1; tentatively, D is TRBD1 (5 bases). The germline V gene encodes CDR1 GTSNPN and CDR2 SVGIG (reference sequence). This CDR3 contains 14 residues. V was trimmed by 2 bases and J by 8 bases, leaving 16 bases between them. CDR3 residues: CAWSRTPDSYEQFF. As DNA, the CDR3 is TGTGCCTGGAGTAGGACCCCCGACAGTTATGAGCAGTTCTTC.

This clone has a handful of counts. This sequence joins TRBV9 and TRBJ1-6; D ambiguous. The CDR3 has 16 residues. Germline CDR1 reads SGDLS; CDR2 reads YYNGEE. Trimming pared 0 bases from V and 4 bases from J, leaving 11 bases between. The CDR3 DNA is TGTGCCAGCAGCGTAGGTCCGGAGGCTTATAATTCACCCCTCCACTTT. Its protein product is CASSVGPEAYNSPLHF. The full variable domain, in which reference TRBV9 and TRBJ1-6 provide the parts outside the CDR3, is DSGVTQTPKHLITATGQRVTLRCSPRSGDLSVYWYQQSLDQGLQFLIQYYNGEERAKGNILERFSAQQFPDLHSELNLSSLELGDSALYFCASSVGPEAYNSPLHFGNGTRLTVT.

CDR3 DNA sequence: TGCGCCAGCAGTCGCCGGGGTGGCTCCTACGAGCAGTACTTC. Its protein product is CASSRRGGSYEQYF. The chain has TRBV5-1 and TRBJ2-7; TRBD2 is a possible D gene (5 bases). The CDR3 sequence is 14 residues long. Trimming removed 5 bases at V and 0 bases at J, with 12 bases between. Germline V CDR1 and CDR2: SGHRS, YFSETQ.

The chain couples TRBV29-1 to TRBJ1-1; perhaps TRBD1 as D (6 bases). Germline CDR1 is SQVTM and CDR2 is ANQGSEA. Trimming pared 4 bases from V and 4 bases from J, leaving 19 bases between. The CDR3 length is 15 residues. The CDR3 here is CSVGQARSGSTEAFF. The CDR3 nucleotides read TGCAGCGTTGGACAGGCCCGATCTGGGAGCACTGAAGCTTTCTTT.

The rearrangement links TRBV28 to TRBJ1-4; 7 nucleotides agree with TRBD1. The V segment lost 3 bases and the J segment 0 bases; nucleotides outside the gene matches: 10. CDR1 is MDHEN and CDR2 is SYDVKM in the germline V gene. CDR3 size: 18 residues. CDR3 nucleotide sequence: TGTGCCAGCAGTTTGGCGACGGGACAGCTTCCAACTAATGAAAAACTGTTTTTT. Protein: CASSLATGQLPTNEKLFF.

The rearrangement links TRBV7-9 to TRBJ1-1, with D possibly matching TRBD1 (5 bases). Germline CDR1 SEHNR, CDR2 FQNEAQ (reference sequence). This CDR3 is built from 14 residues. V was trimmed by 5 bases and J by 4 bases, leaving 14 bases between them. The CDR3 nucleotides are TGTGCCAGCAGCCCCGGGGGGGAATCCACTGAAGCTTTCTTT. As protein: CASSPGGESTEAFF.